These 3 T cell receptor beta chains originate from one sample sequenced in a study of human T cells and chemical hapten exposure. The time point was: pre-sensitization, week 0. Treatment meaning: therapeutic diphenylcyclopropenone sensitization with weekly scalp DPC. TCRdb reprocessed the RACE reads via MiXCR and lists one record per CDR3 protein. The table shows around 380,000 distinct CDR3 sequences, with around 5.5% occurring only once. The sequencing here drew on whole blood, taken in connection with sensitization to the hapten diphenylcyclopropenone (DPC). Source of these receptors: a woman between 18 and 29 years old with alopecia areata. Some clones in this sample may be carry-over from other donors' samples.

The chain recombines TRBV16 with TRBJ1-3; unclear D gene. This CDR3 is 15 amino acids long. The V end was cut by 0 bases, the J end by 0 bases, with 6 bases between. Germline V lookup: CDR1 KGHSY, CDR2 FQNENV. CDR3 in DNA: TGTGCCAGCAGCCAATCGGTCCTCTCTGGAAACACCATATATTTT. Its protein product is CASSQSVLSGNTIYF.

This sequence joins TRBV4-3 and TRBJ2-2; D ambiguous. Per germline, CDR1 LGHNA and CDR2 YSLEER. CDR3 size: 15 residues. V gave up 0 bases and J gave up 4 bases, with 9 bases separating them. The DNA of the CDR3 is TGCGCCAGCAGCCAAGAAGAAGAGGTCACCGGGGAGCTGTTTTTT. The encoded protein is CASSQEEEVTGELFF.

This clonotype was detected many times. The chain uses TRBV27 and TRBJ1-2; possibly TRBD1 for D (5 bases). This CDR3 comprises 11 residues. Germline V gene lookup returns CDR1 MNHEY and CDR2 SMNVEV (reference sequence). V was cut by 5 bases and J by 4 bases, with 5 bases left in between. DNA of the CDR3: TGTGCCAGCAGTGACAGCTATGGCTACACCTTC. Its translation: CASSDSYGYTF.